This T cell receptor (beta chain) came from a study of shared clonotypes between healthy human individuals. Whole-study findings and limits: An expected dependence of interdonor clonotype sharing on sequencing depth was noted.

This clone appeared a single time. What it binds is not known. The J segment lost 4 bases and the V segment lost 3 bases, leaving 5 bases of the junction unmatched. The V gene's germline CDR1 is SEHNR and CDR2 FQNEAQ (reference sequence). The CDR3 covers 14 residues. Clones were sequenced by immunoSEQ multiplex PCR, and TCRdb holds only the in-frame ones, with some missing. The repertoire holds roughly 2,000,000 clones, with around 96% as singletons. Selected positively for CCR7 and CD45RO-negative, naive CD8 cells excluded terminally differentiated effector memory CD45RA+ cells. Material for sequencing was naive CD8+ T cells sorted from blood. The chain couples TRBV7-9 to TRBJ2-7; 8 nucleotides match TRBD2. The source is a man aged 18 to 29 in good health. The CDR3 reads CASSFGPGGYEQYF. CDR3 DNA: TGTGCCAGCAGCTTCGGCCCGGGAGGGTACGAGCAGTACTTC.